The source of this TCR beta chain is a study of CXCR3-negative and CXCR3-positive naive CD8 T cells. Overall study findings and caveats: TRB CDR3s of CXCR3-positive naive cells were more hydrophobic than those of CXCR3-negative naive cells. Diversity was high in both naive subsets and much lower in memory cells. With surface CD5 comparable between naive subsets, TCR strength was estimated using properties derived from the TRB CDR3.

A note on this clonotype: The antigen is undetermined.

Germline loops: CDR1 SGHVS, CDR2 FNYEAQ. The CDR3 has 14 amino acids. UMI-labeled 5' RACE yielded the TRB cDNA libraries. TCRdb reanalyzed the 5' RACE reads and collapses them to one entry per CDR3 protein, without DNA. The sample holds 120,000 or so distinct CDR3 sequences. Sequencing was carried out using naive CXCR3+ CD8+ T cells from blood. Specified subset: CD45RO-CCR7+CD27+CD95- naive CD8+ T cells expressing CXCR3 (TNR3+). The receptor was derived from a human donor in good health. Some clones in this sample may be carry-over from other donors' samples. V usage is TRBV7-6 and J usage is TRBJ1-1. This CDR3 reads CASSNQGLNTEAFF.